A single TCR beta chain is shown here with its context. The antigen is not known. The data derive from a study of T cell repertoires in cytomegalovirus infection. TCRdb reanalysed the reads using MiXCR and keeps one entry per CDR3 protein. This table holds about 920,000 distinct CDR3 sequences, roughly 31% found once. Trimming shortened V by 6 bases and J by 4 bases, and 11 bases separated the two germline ends. Germline V gene lookup returns CDR1 MDHEN and CDR2 SYDVKM. The CDR3 totals 13 residues. This sample comprised cultured CD8+ T cells from PBMCs, obtained from culture after CMV antigen stimulation. V is TRBV28 and J is TRBJ2-3; D could derive from TRBD1 or TRBD2 (5 bases each). The receptor comes from a human donor in good health (CMV status not recorded). Some clones in this sample may be carry-over from other donors' samples. The CDR3 here is CASRLPGPDTQYF. The CDR3 bases are TGTGCCAGCAGACTACCGGGACCAGATACGCAGTATTTT.